Reported below is one T cell receptor beta chain. The study did not record CMV serostatus for this donor. V lost 4 bases and J 6 bases, leaving 19 bases between the germline ends. This CDR3 region has 16 residues. Looked up from germline, CDR1 is MNHEY and CDR2 is SVGAGI. The PCR contained 60 Vbeta and 13 Jbeta primers. The data were produced by immunoSEQ multiplex PCR, yet TCRdb's version contains in-frame clones alone and is incomplete. The sample carries 100,000 to 150,000 clones, about three quarters recorded once. These data belong to a study of cytomegalovirus exposure and HLA in healthy donors. The origin of this receptor is a human donor in good health. The chain joins TRBV6-5 to TRBJ2-1, with D possibly TRBD1 on 5 matching bases. Sequencing was done on a sample of PBMCs. DNA for the CDR3: TGTGCCAGCAGTTCACAGGTGGGGTGGTTTAGCAATGAGCAGTTCTTC. It is translated as CASSSQVGWFSNEQFF.